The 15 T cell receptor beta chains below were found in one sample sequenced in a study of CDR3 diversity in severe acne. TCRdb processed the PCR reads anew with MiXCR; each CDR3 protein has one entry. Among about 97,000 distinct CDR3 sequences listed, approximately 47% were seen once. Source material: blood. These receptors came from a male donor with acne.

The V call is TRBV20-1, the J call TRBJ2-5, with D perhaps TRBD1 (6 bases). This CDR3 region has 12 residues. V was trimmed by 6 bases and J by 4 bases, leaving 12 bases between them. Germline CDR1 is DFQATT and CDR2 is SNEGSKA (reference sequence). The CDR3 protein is CSATDRRETQYF. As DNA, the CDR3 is TGCAGTGCAACCGACAGGAGAGAGACCCAGTACTTC.

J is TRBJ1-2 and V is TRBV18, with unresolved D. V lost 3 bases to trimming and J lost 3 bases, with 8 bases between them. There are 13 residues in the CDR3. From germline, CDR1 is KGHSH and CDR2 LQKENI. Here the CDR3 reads CASSPERDYGYTF. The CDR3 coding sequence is TGTGCCAGCTCACCGGAACGAGACTATGGCTACACCTTC.

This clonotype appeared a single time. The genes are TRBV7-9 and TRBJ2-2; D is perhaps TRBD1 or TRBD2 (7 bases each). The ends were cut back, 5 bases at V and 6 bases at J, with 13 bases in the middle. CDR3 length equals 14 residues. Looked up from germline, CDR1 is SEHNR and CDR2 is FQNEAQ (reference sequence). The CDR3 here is CASSPGGGPGELFF. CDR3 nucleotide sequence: TGTGCCAGCAGCCCAGGGGGGGGCCCCGGGGAGCTGTTTTTT.

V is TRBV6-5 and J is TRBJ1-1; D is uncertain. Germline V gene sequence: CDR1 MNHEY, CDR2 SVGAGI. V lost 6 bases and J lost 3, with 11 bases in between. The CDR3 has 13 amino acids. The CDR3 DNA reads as TGTGCCAGCAGGGGAGTGGGATACACTGAAGCTTTCTTT. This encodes CASRGVGYTEAFF.

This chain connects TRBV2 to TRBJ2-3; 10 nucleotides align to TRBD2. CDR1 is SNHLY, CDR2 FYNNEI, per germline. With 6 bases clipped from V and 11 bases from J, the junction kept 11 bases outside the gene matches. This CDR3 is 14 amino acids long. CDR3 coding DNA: TGTGCCAGCAGCGAGCCGGCGGCTAGCGGGAGGCAGTATTTT. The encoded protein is CASSEPAASGRQYF.

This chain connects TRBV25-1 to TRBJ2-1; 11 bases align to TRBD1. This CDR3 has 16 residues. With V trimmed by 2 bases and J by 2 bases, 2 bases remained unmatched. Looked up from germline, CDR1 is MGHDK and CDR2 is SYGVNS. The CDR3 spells CASSETGQGAYNEQFF. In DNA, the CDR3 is TGTGCCAGCAGTGAAACGGGACAGGGGGCCTACAATGAGCAGTTCTTC. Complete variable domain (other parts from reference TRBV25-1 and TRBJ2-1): EADIYQTPRYLVIGTGKKITLECSQTMGHDKMYWYQQDPGMELHLIHYSYGVNSTEKGDLSSESTVSRIRTEHFPLTLESARPSHTSQYLCASSETGQGAYNEQFFGPGTRLTVL.

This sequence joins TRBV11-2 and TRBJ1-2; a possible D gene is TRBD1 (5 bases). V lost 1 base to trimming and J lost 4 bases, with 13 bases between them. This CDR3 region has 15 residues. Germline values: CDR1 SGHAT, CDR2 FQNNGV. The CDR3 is CASSLVGRAGYGYTF. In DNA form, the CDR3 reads TGTGCCAGCAGCTTAGTAGGCAGGGCGGGCTATGGCTACACCTTC. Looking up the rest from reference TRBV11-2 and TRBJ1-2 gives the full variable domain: EAGVAQSPRYKIIEKRQSVAFWCNPISGHATLYWYQQILGQGPKLLIQFQNNGVVDDSQLPKDRFSAERLKGVDSTLKIQPAKLEDSAVYLCASSLVGRAGYGYTFGSGTRLTVV.

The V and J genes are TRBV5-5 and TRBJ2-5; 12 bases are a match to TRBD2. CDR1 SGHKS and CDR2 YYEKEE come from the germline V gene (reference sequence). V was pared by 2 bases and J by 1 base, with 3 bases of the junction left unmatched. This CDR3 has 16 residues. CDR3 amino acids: CASSFWTSGTQETQYF. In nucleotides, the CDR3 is TGTGCCAGCAGCTTTTGGACTAGCGGGACCCAAGAGACCCAGTACTTC.

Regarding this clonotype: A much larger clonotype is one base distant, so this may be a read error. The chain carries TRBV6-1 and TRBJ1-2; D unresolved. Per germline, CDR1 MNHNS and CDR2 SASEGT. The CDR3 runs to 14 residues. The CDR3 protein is CASGELGQNYGYTF. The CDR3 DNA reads TGTGCCAGCGGTGAACTCGGGCAGAACTATGGCTACACCTTC.

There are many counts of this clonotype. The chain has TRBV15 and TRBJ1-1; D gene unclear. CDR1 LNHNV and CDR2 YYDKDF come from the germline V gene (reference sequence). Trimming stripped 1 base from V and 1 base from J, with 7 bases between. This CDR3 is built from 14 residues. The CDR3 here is CATSRGAANTEAFF. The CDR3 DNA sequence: TGTGCCACCAGCAGAGGGGCAGCGAACACTGAAGCTTTCTTT.

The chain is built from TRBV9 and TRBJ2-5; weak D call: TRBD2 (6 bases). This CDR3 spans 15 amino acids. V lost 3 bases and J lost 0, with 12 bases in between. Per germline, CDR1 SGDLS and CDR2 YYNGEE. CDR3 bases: TGTGCCAGCAGCGAGTGGGACTCCTACCAAGAGACCCAGTACTTC. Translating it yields CASSEWDSYQETQYF.

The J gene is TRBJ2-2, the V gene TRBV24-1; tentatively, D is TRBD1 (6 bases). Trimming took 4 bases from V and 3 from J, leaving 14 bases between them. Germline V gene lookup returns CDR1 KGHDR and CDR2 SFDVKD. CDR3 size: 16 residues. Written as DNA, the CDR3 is TGTGCCACCAGTGACCGGACCGGGACACACACCGGGGAGCTGTTTTTT. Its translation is CATSDRTGTHTGELFF.

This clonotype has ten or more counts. The CDR3 loop reads CASSFRGYESNYGYTF. CDR3 coding DNA: TGTGCCAGCAGTTTCCGAGGGTACGAATCGAACTATGGCTACACCTTC. The chain has TRBV28 and TRBJ1-2, with unresolved D. The germline gives CDR1 MDHEN, CDR2 SYDVKM. The CDR3 is 16 residues long. Trimming removed 3 bases from V and 2 bases from J, with 16 bases in between.

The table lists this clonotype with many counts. The DNA for the CDR3 is TGTGCCAGCAGCTTGGACAGGGAGGCCTACAATGAGCAGTTCTTC. It is translated as CASSLDREAYNEQFF. This rearrangement joins TRBV5-6 to TRBJ2-1; the D gene could be TRBD1 or TRBD2 (6 bases each). The V and J ends lost 0 bases and 2 bases respectively, with 9 bases between them. The CDR3 spans 15 residues. Germline CDR1 reads SGHDT; CDR2 reads YYEEEE.

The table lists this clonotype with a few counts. The chain's CDR3 is CASSLIVDTGELFF. The CDR3 DNA follows: TGTGCCAGCAGTCTTATAGTGGACACCGGGGAGCTGTTTTTT. V is TRBV12-3 or TRBV12-4 and J is TRBJ2-2; D remains unclear. The CDR3 has 14 amino acids. With 5 bases removed from V and 3 bases from J, the gap between germline ends came to 10 bases.